The rows below give T cell receptor beta chains drawn from one sample of a study of blood T cells in healthy people across ages. MiXCR was run by TCRdb on the 5' RACE reads, yielding one entry per CDR3 protein. This repertoire shows under 850,000 distinct CDR3 sequences, approximately 35% found once; its top ten account for under 15%. The sequencing input was blood. These receptors came from a young man in good health. CDR3s include the opening cysteine and the closing phenylalanine or tryptophan. Fields, in order: J gene, D gene, V gene, clone size, CDR3 protein, CDR3 DNA. The D gene is left open where the match is weak. Only part of the rows carry a size: once, few, many, or a class if the clone is expanded.

>TRBJ1-6|-|TRBV6-6|-
CASRVMGRKNNSPLHF
TGTGCCAGCAGAGTTATGGGGCGGAAGAATAATTCACCCCTCCACTTT
>TRBJ1-2|-|TRBV18|few
CASSSAVGRENGYTF
TGTGCCAGCTCATCCGCGGTGGGCAGGGAGAATGGCTACACCTTC
>TRBJ2-3|-|TRBV6-1|few
CASSELRDTQYF
TGTGCCAGCAGTGAATTGAGAGATACGCAGTATTTT
>TRBJ1-4|-|TRBV30|few
CAWSVRRVGEKLFF
TGTGCCTGGAGTGTTCGCAGGGTCGGTGAAAAACTGTTTTTT
>TRBJ1-1|-|TRBV29-1|-
CSVEVRGYEAFF
TGCAGCGTTGAAGTTCGGGGGTATGAAGCTTTCTTT
>TRBJ2-3|-|TRBV28|few
CASSLLEQGPKITDTQYF
TGTGCCAGCAGTTTGTTGGAGCAGGGACCCAAAATCACAGATACGCAGTATTTT
>TRBJ2-5|-|TRBV21-1|-
CASSGGCGQETQYF
TGTGCCAGCAGCGGGGGATGCGGACAAGAGACCCAGTACTTC
>TRBJ1-4|TRBD1|TRBV24-1|-
CATSDSTRTGSTGKLFF
TGTGCCACCAGTGATTCCACAAGGACAGGGAGTACCGGAAAACTGTTTTTT
>TRBJ1-1|-|TRBV4-2|few
CASSQDSLGTEAFF
TGTGCCAGCAGCCAAGATTCTCTGGGTACTGAAGCTTTCTTT
>TRBJ1-2|-|TRBV5-6|-
CASTSDVGGNYGYTF
TGTGCCAGCACCTCAGATGTTGGGGGGAACTATGGCTACACCTTC
>TRBJ1-1|-|TRBV7-9|-
CASSLVGGAVTEAFF
TGTGCCAGCAGCTTAGTGGGGGGGGCGGTTACTGAAGCTTTCTTT
>TRBJ1-2|-|TRBV4-3|many
CASSQGRGTFYGYTF
TGCGCCAGCAGCCAAGGTCGCGGCACCTTCTATGGCTACACCTTC
>TRBJ2-2|-|TRBV5-1|-
CASSDATGELFF
TGCGCCAGCAGCGACGCTACCGGGGAGCTGTTTTTT
>TRBJ1-5|-|TRBV9|-
CASSASPMAGAQPQHF
TGTGCCAGCAGCGCCTCTCCGATGGCAGGGGCCCAGCCCCAGCATTTT
>TRBJ2-1|-|TRBV20-1|-
CSARKAGLNNEQFF
TGCAGTGCTAGAAAGGCAGGCCTAAACAATGAGCAGTTCTTC
>TRBJ2-7|-|TRBV20-1|-
CSASSIQVTYEQYF
TGCAGTGCTAGTTCGATTCAGGTTACCTACGAGCAGTACTTC
>TRBJ1-5|-|TRBV3-1|-
CASSQGYGGSNSHF
TGTGCCAGCAGCCAAGGATATGGGGGGTCCAATTCGCATTTT
>TRBJ2-5|TRBD1|TRBV7-2|-
CASSSPGQGQETQYF
TGTGCCAGCAGCTCTCCGGGACAGGGGCAAGAGACCCAGTACTTC
>TRBJ2-4|-|TRBV7-9|-
CASSLSEGLGEQYF
TGTGCCAGCAGCTTAAGCGAGGGACTCGGGGAGCAGTACTTC
>TRBJ1-3|-|TRBV7-2|few
CASSLAGLGGNTIYF
TGTGCCAGCAGCTTAGCGGGGCTTGGAGGAAACACCATATATTTT
>TRBJ2-3|-|TRBV7-9|many
CASSSLGGDTQYF
TGTGCCAGCAGCTCGCTAGGTGGGGATACGCAGTATTTT
>TRBJ2-3|TRBD2|TRBV10-1|-
CASSEGLAAGGDTQYF
TGCGCCAGCAGTGAGGGACTAGCAGCGGGTGGAGATACGCAGTATTTT
>TRBJ1-5|-|TRBV12-3/TRBV12-4|few
CASSFQGMSQPQHF
TGTGCCAGCAGTTTCCAGGGGATGAGTCAGCCCCAGCATTTT
>TRBJ2-3|-|TRBV7-9|-
CASSKTSTHIGADTQYF
TGTGCCAGCAGCAAGACCTCGACTCATATAGGGGCAGATACGCAGTATTTT
>TRBJ2-3|-|TRBV10-3|many
CASADTDTQYF
TGTGCCAGCGCCGACACAGATACGCAGTATTTT
>TRBJ2-4|-|TRBV6-1|many
CASRVDKNIQYF
TGTGCCAGCAGGGTTGACAAAAACATTCAGTACTTC
>TRBJ1-4|-|TRBV4-1|-
CASSQPTVKKKLFF
TGCGCCAGCAGCCAACCGACCGTAAAAAAAAAACTGTTTTTT
>TRBJ2-1|TRBD2|TRBV20-1|few
CSARTSGGLNEQFF
TGCAGTGCTCGGACTAGCGGGGGGTTAAATGAGCAGTTCTTC
>TRBJ2-5|TRBD1|TRBV6-5|many
CASSTGTGEETQYF
TGTGCCAGCAGTACCGGGACAGGGGAAGAGACCCAGTACTTC
>TRBJ2-7|TRBD1|TRBV5-1|-
CASSGTGQDEQYF
TGCGCCAGCAGCGGGACAGGGCAGGACGAGCAGTACTTC
>TRBJ2-2|TRBD1|TRBV20-1|-
CSATPGTGLNTGELFF
TGCAGTGCTACACCCGGGACAGGCCTAAACACCGGGGAGCTGTTTTTT
>TRBJ1-1|TRBD1|TRBV15|-
CATSRDFRTGLNTEAFF
TGTGCCACCAGCAGAGATTTTAGGACAGGATTGAACACTGAAGCTTTCTTT
>TRBJ1-5|-|TRBV20-1|few
CSARRLVDQPQHF
TGCAGTGCTAGACGTTTGGTGGATCAGCCCCAGCATTTT